This entry lists 24 T cell receptor beta chains sequenced from one sample in a study of blood T cell repertoires in COVID-19 (dated by TCRdb to about 2020). Library prep was done by the immunoSEQ multiplex PCR assay. This immuneACCESS table, as held by TCRdb, lists in-frame sequences with V and J called but not all clones. Of the missing ones, under half trace to an unresolved V gene in checked studies; the others have no known cause. The sample data list 350,000 to 550,000 clones, and 75% to 90% of these were observed just once. The ten largest account for around 1.1% of the sample. The source material was PBMCs or T cells enriched from blood (not recorded which). The receptors were sampled from a man under 40 who had recovered from COVID-19.

The chain has TRBV5-1 and TRBJ2-7; 14 nucleotides line up with TRBD2. This CDR3 spans 16 amino acids. J was trimmed by 5 bases and V by 3 bases; bases with no gene match: 7. The germline CDR1 and CDR2 sequences are SGHRS and YFSETQ. The DNA of the CDR3 is TGCGCCAGCAGCTGGGGACTAGCGGGAGTTGGCGACGAGCAGTACTTC. It specifies CASSWGLAGVGDEQYF.

The rearrangement uses TRBV6-2 or TRBV6-3 and TRBJ1-5; no clear D. CDR1 and CDR2 (germline): MNHEY, SVGEGT. CDR3 length: 15 amino acids. Trimming removed 2 bases from V and 0 bases from J, with 8 bases in between. The CDR3 sequence: CASSYDNFSNQPQHF. The CDR3, as DNA: TGTGCCAGCAGTTACGATAACTTTAGCAATCAGCCCCAGCATTTT.

The chain uses TRBV11-2 and TRBJ1-2; D is ambiguous. V was cut by 4 bases and J by 1 base, with 7 bases left in between. Germline CDR1 reads SGHAT; CDR2 reads FQNNGV. The CDR3 length is 13 residues. This CDR3 is CASSSQRNYGYTF. The CDR3 bases are TGTGCCAGCAGCTCCCAGCGTAACTATGGCTACACCTTC.

The chain recombines TRBV3-1 (or the pseudogene TRBV3-2) with TRBJ1-5, with D uncertain. This CDR3 spans 15 amino acids. The V end was cut by 1 base, the J end by 5 bases, with 12 bases between. The germline CDR1 and CDR2 sequences are LGHDT and YNNKEL (reference sequence). CDR3 in amino acids: CASSQAATGYQPQHF. The DNA of the CDR3 is TGTGCCAGCAGCCAAGCAGCCACGGGGTATCAGCCCCAGCATTTT.

The chain couples TRBV2 to TRBJ2-4; D unclear. V was clipped by 4 bases and J by 5 bases, with 15 bases between them. There are 15 residues in the CDR3. The germline CDR1 and CDR2 sequences are SNHLY and FYNNEI. In DNA form, the CDR3 reads TGTGCCAGCAGTGCTGAGGCTGCGTACGAAAACATTCAGTACTTC. This gives the protein CASSAEAAYENIQYF.

This clone showed up just once. This sequence joins TRBV28 and TRBJ1-1, with no clear D. The germline V gene has CDR1 MDHEN and CDR2 SYDVKM. Trimming stripped 7 bases from V and 1 base from J, with 13 bases between. This CDR3 has 14 amino acids. The CDR3, as DNA: TGTGCCAGCATTTCGGGGAGGAGGAACACTGAAGCTTTCTTT. It yields the protein CASISGRRNTEAFF.

The chain carries TRBV15 and TRBJ1-3; D gene ambiguous. Trimming cost V 1 base and J 0 bases, with 10 bases left between them. Germline V gene lookup returns CDR1 LNHNV and CDR2 YYDKDF (reference sequence). The CDR3 length is 16 residues. The CDR3 region has the DNA TGTGCCACCAGCAGAGCCGGAGGAGCCTCTGGAAACACCATATATTTT. This translates into CATSRAGGASGNTIYF.

Here the CDR3 reads CASSQRNGWTAGTDTQYF. The DNA for the CDR3 is TGCGCCAGCAGCCAGAGAAACGGATGGACTGCTGGTACAGATACGCAGTATTTT. The chain employs TRBV4-1 and TRBJ2-3, with a weak D call TRBD2 (5 bases). This CDR3 contains 18 residues. The germline V gene encodes CDR1 MGHRA and CDR2 YSYEKL. The V end was cut by 3 bases, the J end by 3 bases, with 22 bases between.

In nucleotides, the CDR3 is TGTGCCATCAGTGAGTCGGACAAAGCTTTCTTT. Translated: CAISESDKAFF. The gene calls are TRBV10-3 and TRBJ1-1, with a weak D call TRBD1 (5 bases). Germline V lookup: CDR1 ENHRY, CDR2 SYGVKD. The CDR3 loop spans 11 amino acids. V dropped 0 bases and J dropped 9 bases, with 5 bases sitting between them.

The gene calls are TRBV2 and TRBJ1-3; 7 nucleotides line up with TRBD1. Germline trimming cut 9 bases from V and 2 bases from J; bases unmatched to any gene: 4. The V gene's germline CDR1 is SNHLY and CDR2 FYNNEI. The CDR3 is made up of 13 amino acids. CDR3 nucleotides: TGTGCCAGTGACGGGACAGCTGGAAACACCATATATTTT. Translating gives CASDGTAGNTIYF.

This chain links TRBV3-1 (or the pseudogene TRBV3-2) with TRBJ2-3; 10 nucleotides agree with TRBD2. CDR1 is LGHDT, CDR2 YNNKEL, per germline (reference sequence). Trimming took 1 base from V and 7 from J; bases not matched to a gene: 8. The CDR3 runs 16 residues. The CDR3 nucleotides are TGTGCCAGCAGCCAAGTTCCCCTAGCGGGAGCCTATACGCAGTATTTT. Amino acids: CASSQVPLAGAYTQYF.

The chain has TRBV4-2 and TRBJ2-1; TRBD1 matches 11 bases. J lost 6 bases, V lost 6 bases, and 7 bases had no gene match. Germline V CDR1 and CDR2: LGHNA, YNFKEQ. This CDR3 spans 15 amino acids. The CDR3 bases are TGTGCCAGCAGGTCGGGACAGGGGGTCGTCAATGAGCAGTTCTTC. This codes for CASRSGQGVVNEQFF.

The chain is built from TRBV2 and TRBJ1-1; D gene unclear. This CDR3 is 13 amino acids long. V was clipped by 6 bases and J by 0 bases, with 8 bases between them. The germline V gene encodes CDR1 SNHLY and CDR2 FYNNEI. Here the CDR3 DNA reads TGTGCCAGCAGGAGGCTAATGAACACTGAAGCTTTCTTT. This encodes CASRRLMNTEAFF.

The chain's CDR3 is CASSLGWAGAEGYTF. Written as DNA, the CDR3 is TGTGCCAGCAGCTTAGGTTGGGCGGGGGCGGAGGGCTACACCTTC. The chain is built from TRBV7-8 and TRBJ1-2; D is perhaps TRBD1 (6 bases). The germline gives CDR1 SGHVS, CDR2 FQNEAQ. V was cut by 1 base and J by 8 bases, with 17 bases left in between. The CDR3 spans 15 residues.

The chain couples TRBV2 to TRBJ1-6; 8 bases fit TRBD1. V lost 8 bases and J lost 2; bases outside the gene matches: 8. The germline V gene encodes CDR1 SNHLY and CDR2 FYNNEI. CDR3 length: 16 amino acids. Written as DNA, the CDR3 is TGTGCCAGCTTATGGACAGGGATCACCTATAATTCACCCCTCCACTTT. As protein: CASLWTGITYNSPLHF.

The V call is TRBV2, the J call TRBJ2-2, with no clear D. Trimming removed 6 bases from V and 6 bases from J, with 11 bases in between. Germline assignment: CDR1 SNHLY and CDR2 FYNNEI. The CDR3 is 13 residues long. The CDR3: CASRQTWAGELFF. CDR3 bases: TGTGCCAGCAGACAGACGTGGGCCGGGGAGCTGTTTTTT. Looking up the rest from reference TRBV2 and TRBJ2-2 gives the full variable domain: EPEVTQTPSHQVTQMGQEVILRCVPISNHLYFYWYRQILGQKVEFLVSFYNNEISEKSEIFDDQFSVERPDGSNFTLKIRSTKLEDSAMYFCASRQTWAGELFFGEGSRLTVL.

The CDR3 nucleotides are TGTGCCAGCACGTTGACAGGGGCCGGATACGAGCAGTACTTC. It specifies CASTLTGAGYEQYF. The J gene is TRBJ2-7, the V gene TRBV21-1; no check of the table's D call, TRBD1, against the DNA was made. TRBV21-1 is described as a pseudogene. CDR3 length equals 14 residues.

The V call is TRBV19, the J call TRBJ2-3; 7 nucleotides line up with TRBD1. The CDR3 contains 15 residues. The junction had 3 bases not matched to a gene; V was cut back by 1 base and J by 2 bases. Germline V gene sequence: CDR1 LNHDA, CDR2 SQIVND (reference sequence). As DNA, the CDR3 is TGTGCCAGTAGTATAGGACAGGGACACACAGATACGCAGTATTTT. Amino acid sequence: CASSIGQGHTDTQYF.

This chain uses TRBV18 with TRBJ1-1, with unresolved D. The CDR3 runs 17 residues. Trimming removed 0 bases at V and 0 bases at J, with 14 bases between. Germline CDR1 reads KGHSH; CDR2 reads LQKENI. The CDR3 DNA sequence: TGTGCCAGCTCACCACCTAATTCGGGAAGCCTGAACACTGAAGCTTTCTTT. Its protein is CASSPPNSGSLNTEAFF.

This chain joins TRBV28 and TRBJ1-2, with TRBD1 matching 8 bases. From germline, CDR1 is MDHEN and CDR2 SYDVKM. With V trimmed by 7 bases and J by 6 bases, 4 bases remained unmatched. The CDR3 is 12 residues long. This chain's CDR3 is CASTRTGHGYTF. CDR3 coding DNA: TGTGCCAGCACTCGGACAGGGCATGGCTACACCTTC.

The chain combines TRBV19 with TRBJ2-3; TRBD1 matches at 9 bases. The CDR3 has 17 residues. Germline-derived CDR1 and CDR2 are LNHDA and SQIVND (reference sequence). Trimming cost V 5 bases and J 1 base; bases outside gene matches: 10. The CDR3 region has the DNA TGTGCCAGTAGTCCCCACGGGACAGGGAGGGGCACAGATACGCAGTATTTT. As protein: CASSPHGTGRGTDTQYF.

V and J are TRBV5-6 and TRBJ1-3; no definite D call. The CDR3 contains 12 residues. Trimming took 5 bases from V and 4 from J, leaving 7 bases between them. CDR1 is SGHDT, CDR2 YYEEEE, per germline. DNA for the CDR3: TGTGCCAGCAGTTTTCCAGGAAACACCATATATTTT. It specifies CASSFPGNTIYF.

CDR3 amino acids: CASSFAGQPNTEAFF. The CDR3 DNA reads TGTGCCAGCAGTTTCGCGGGACAGCCGAACACTGAAGCTTTCTTT. The chain joins TRBV28 to TRBJ1-1; 7 bases align to TRBD1. The CDR3 extends over 15 amino acids. The V segment lost 3 bases and the J segment 1 base; nucleotides outside the gene matches: 5. Germline V gene data show CDR1 as MDHEN and CDR2 as SYDVKM.

This clone was seen once. The chain couples TRBV5-6 to TRBJ2-1, with 8 bases fitting TRBD2. V lost 3 bases to trimming and J lost 0 bases; unmatched junction nucleotides: 2. CDR1 and CDR2 from the germline V gene are SGHDT and YYEEEE. This CDR3 has 15 amino acids. The chain's CDR3 is CASSWSGSSYNEQFF. DNA for the CDR3: TGTGCCAGCAGCTGGAGCGGGAGCTCCTACAATGAGCAGTTCTTC. Full variable domain (outside the CDR3, taken from reference TRBV5-6 and TRBJ2-1): DAGVTQSPTHLIKTRGQQVTLRCSPKSGHDTVSWYQQALGQGPQFIFQYYEEEERQRGNFPDRFSGHQFPNYSSELNVNALLLGDSALYLCASSWSGSSYNEQFFGPGTRLTVL.